The source of this T cell receptor beta chain is a study of cytomegalovirus exposure and HLA in healthy donors. About the research overall: An earlier analysis found some 100 million unique TCR beta sequences from around 180 million T cells. The study's findings and limits: For cytomegalovirus status, the classifier reportedly gave diagnoses with high specificity and sensitivity.

The PCR had 60 Vbeta and 13 Jbeta primers. The table came from immunoSEQ multiplex PCR; TCRdb's copy has only in-frame clones and leaves some out. This table holds fewer than 150,000 clones, around 77% found once. The V end lost 0 bases, the J end lost 1 base, and 13 bases lay between the germline ends. The CDR3 runs 16 residues. Germline assignment: CDR1 MGHRA and CDR2 YSYEKL. Comments on this clone: What it binds is not known.

The TCR originated in a woman aged 25 to 39 in good health and CMV-seropositive. The specimen was PBMCs. The J gene is TRBJ2-7, the V gene TRBV4-1; a weak D match, TRBD1 (5 bases). CDR3 nucleotide sequence: TGCGCCAGCAGCCAAGAGGACACGTGGGGATCCTACGAGCAGTACTTC. Translating gives CASSQEDTWGSYEQYF.